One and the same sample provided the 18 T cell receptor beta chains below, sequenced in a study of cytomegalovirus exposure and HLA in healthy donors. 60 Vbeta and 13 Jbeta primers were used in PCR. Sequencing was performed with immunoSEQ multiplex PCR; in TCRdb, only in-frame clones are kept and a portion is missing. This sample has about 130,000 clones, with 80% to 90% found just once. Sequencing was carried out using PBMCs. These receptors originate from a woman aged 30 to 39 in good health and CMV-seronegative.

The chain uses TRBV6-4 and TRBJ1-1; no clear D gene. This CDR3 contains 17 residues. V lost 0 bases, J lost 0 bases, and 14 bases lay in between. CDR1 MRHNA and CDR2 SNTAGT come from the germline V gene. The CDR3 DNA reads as TGTGCCAGCAGTGACTCAGAGCGGGCAGGCATGAACACTGAAGCTTTCTTT. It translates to CASSDSERAGMNTEAFF.

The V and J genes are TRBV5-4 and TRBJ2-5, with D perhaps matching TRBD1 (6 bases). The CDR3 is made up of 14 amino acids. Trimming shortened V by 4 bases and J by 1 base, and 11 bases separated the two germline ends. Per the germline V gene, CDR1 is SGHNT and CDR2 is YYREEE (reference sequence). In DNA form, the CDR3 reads TGTGCCAGCAGCGGATCAGGGGTCCAAGAGACCCAGTACTTC. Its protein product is CASSGSGVQETQYF.

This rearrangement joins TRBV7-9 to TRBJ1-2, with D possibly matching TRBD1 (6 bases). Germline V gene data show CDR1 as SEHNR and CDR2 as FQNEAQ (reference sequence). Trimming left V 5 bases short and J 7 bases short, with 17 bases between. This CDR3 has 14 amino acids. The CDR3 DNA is TGTGCCAGCAGCCTCCCCTTACAGGGATCTGGCTACACCTTC. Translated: CASSLPLQGSGYTF.

CDR3 region: CASSSGEREGRNTQYF. CDR3 DNA sequence: TGTGCCAGCAGCTCGGGAGAGCGGGAGGGCCGTAATACGCAGTATTTT. The chain has TRBV7-8 and TRBJ2-3; 10 positions match TRBD2. The ends lost 4 bases at V and 7 bases at J; junction bases unmatched: 11. This CDR3 spans 16 amino acids. Germline loops: CDR1 SGHVS, CDR2 FQNEAQ. Full variable domain (outside the CDR3, taken from reference TRBV7-8 and TRBJ2-3): GAGVSQSPRYKVAKRGQDVALRCDPISGHVSLFWYQQALGQGPEFLTYFQNEAQLDKSGLPSDRFFAERPEGSVSTLKIQRTQQEDSAVYLCASSSGEREGRNTQYFGPGTRLTVL.

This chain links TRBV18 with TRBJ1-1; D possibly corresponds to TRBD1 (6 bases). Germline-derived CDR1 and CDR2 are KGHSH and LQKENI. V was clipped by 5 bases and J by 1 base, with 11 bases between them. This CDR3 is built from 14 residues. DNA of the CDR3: TGTGCCAGCTCAGCGGACAGAGGGAACACTGAAGCTTTCTTT. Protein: CASSADRGNTEAFF.

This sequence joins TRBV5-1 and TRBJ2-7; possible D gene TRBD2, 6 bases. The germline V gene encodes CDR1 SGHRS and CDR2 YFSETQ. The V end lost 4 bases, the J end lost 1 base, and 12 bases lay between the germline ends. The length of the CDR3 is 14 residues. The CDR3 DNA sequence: TGCGCCAGCAGCGGGGGAGGCGATTCCTACGAGCAGTACTTC. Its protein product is CASSGGGDSYEQYF.

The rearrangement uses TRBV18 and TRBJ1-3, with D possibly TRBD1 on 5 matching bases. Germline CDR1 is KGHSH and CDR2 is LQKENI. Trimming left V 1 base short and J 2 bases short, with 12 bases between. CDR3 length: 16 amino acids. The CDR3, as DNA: TGTGCCAGCTCACCACTTTCGGAGGGGACTGGAAACACCATATATTTT. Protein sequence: CASSPLSEGTGNTIYF.

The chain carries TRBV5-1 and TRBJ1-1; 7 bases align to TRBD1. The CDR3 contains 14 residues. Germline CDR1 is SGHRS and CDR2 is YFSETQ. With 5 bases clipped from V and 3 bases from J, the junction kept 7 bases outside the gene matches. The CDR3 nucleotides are TGCGCCAGCAGGTTGACAGGGTCCGACACTGAAGCTTTCTTT. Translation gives CASRLTGSDTEAFF.

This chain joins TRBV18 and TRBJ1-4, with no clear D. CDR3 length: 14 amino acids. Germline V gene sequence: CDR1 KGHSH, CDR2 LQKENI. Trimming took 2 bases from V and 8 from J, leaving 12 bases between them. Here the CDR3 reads CASSPDAAGEKLFF. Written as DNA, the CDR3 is TGTGCCAGCTCACCAGACGCGGCGGGCGAAAAACTGTTTTTT.

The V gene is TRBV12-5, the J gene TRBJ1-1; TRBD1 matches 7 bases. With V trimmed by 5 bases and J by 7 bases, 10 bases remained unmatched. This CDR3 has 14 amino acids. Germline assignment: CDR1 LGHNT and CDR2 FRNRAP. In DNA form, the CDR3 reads TGTGCTAGTGGTCCCGGTACAAGGACAGGTGAAGCTTTCTTT. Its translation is CASGPGTRTGEAFF.

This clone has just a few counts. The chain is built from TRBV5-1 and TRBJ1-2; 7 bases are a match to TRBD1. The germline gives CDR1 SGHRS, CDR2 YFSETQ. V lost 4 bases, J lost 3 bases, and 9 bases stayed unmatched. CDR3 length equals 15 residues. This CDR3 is CASSGGQALDYGYTF. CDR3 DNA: TGCGCCAGCAGCGGCGGACAGGCGTTAGACTATGGCTACACCTTC. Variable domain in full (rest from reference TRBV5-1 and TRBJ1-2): KAGVTQTPRYLIKTRGQQVTLSCSPISGHRSVSWYQQTPGQGLQFLFEYFSETQRNKGNFPGRFSGRQFSNSRSEMNVSTLELGDSALYLCASSGGQALDYGYTFGSGTRLTVV.

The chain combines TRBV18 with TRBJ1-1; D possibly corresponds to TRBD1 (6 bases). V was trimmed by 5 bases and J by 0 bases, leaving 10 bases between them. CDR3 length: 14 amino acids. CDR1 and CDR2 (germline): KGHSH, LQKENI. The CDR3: CASSEDRLNTEAFF. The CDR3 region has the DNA TGTGCCAGCTCAGAGGACAGATTGAACACTGAAGCTTTCTTT.

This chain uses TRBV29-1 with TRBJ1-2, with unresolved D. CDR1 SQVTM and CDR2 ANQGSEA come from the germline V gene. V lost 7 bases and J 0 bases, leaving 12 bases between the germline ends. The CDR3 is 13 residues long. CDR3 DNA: TGCAGCGCCCAATGGCATTCTAACTATGGCTACACCTTC. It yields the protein CSAQWHSNYGYTF.

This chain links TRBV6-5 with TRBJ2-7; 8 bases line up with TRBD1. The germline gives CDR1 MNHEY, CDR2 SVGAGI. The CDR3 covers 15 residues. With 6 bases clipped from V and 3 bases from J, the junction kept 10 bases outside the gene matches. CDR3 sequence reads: CASSFQGAQDYEQYF. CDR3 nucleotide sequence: TGTGCCAGCAGCTTCCAGGGGGCGCAAGACTACGAGCAGTACTTC.

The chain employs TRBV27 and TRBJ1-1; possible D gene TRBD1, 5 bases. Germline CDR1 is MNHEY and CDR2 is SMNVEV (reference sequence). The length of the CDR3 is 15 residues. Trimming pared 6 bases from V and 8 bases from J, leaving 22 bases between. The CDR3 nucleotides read TGTGCCAGCAGGAAGGGACTAGCCCGCCACCCCGAAGCTTTCTTT. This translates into CASRKGLARHPEAFF.

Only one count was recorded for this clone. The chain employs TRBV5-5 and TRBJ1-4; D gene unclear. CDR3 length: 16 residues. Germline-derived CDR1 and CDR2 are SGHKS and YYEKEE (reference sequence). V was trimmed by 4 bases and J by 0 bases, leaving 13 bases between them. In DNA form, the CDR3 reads TGTGCCAGCAGCCTTGTCGTCGGGACAACTAATGAAAAACTGTTTTTT. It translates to CASSLVVGTTNEKLFF.

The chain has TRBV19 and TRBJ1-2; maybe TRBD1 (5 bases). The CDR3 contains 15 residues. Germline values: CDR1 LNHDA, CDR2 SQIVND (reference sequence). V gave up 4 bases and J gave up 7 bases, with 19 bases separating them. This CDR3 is CASSSPSAGNGGYTF. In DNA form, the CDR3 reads TGTGCCAGTAGTAGCCCGTCGGCAGGGAACGGTGGCTACACCTTC.

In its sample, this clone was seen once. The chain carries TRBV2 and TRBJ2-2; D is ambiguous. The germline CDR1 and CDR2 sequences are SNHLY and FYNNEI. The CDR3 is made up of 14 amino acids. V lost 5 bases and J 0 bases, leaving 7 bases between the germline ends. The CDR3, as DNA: TGTGCCAGCAGTTCAGTGGCGAACACCGGGGAGCTGTTTTTT. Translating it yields CASSSVANTGELFF.